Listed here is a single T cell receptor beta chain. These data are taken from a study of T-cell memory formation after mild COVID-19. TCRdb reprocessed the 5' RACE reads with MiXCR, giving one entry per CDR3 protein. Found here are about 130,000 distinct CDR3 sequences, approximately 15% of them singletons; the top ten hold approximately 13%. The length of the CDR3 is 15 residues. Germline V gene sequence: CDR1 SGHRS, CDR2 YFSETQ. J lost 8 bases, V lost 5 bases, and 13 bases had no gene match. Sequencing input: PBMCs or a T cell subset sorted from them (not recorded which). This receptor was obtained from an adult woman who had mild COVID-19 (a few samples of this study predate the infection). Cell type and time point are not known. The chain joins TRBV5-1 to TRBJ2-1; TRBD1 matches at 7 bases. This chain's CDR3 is CASRPQGQIGDEQFF. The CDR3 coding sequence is TGCGCCAGCAGACCACAGGGACAGATTGGGGATGAGCAGTTCTTC.